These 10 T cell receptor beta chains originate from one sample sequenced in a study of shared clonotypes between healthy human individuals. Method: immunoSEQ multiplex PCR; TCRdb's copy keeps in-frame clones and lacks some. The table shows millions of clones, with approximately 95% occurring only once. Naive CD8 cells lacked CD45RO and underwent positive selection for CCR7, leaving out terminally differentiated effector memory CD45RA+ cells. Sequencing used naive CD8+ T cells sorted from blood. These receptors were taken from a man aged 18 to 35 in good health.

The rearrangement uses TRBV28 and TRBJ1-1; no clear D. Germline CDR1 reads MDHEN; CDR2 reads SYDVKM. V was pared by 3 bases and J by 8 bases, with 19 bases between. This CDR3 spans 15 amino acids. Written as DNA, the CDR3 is TGTGCCAGCAGTTTTCAGAGAACAGCCACCCTCGAAGCTTTCTTT. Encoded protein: CASSFQRTATLEAFF. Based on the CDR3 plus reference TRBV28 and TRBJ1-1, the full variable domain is DVKVTQSSRYLVKRTGEKVFLECVQDMDHENMFWYRQDPGLGLRLIYFSYDVKMKEKGDIPEGYSVSREKKERFSLILESASTNQTSMYLCASSFQRTATLEAFFGQGTRLTVV.

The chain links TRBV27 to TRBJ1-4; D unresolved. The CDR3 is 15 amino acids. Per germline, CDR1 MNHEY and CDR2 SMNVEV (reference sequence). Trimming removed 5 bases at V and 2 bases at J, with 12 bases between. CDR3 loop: CASSPIGPTNEKLFF. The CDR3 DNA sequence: TGTGCCAGCAGTCCCATCGGGCCTACTAATGAAAAACTGTTTTTT.

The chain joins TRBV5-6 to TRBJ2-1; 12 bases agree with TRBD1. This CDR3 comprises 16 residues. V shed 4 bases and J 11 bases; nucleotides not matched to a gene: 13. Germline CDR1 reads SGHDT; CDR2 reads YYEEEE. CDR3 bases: TGTGCCAGCAGCACGGGACAGGGGGCCCTCCTTGATAAGCAGTTCTTC. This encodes CASSTGQGALLDKQFF.

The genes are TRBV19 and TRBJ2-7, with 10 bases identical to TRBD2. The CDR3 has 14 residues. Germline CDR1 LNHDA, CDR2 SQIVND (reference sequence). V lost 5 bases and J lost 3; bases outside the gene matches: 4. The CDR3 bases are TGTGCCAGTAGTGTAGGACTAGCGGTCTACGAGCAGTACTTC. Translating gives CASSVGLAVYEQYF.

The chain's CDR3 is CAIRTVQETQYF. CDR3 bases: TGTGCCATCAGGACAGTCCAAGAGACCCAGTACTTC. The chain employs TRBV10-3 and TRBJ2-5; TRBD1 is a possible D gene (5 bases). The germline V and J ends were trimmed by 6 bases and 1 base, with 6 bases remaining between them. The CDR3 covers 12 residues. The germline V gene has CDR1 ENHRY and CDR2 SYGVKD.

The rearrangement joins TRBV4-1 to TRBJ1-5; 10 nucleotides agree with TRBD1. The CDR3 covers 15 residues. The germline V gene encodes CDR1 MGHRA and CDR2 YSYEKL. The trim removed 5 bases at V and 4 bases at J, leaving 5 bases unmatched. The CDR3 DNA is TGCGCCAGCAGCGTCCGACAGGGGGCAAATCAGCCCCAGCATTTT. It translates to CASSVRQGANQPQHF.

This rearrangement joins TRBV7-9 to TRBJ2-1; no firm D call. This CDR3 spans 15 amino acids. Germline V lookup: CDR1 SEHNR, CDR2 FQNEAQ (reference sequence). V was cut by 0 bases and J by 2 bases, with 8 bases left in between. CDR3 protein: CASSLAQRPYNEQFF. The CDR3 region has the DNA TGTGCCAGCAGCTTAGCGCAACGTCCCTACAATGAGCAGTTCTTC.

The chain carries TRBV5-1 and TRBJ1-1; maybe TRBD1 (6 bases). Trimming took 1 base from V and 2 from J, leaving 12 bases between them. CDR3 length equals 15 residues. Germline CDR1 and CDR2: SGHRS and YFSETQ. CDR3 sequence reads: CASSLNQGTNTEAFF. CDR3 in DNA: TGCGCCAGCAGCTTGAACCAGGGGACTAACACTGAAGCTTTCTTT.

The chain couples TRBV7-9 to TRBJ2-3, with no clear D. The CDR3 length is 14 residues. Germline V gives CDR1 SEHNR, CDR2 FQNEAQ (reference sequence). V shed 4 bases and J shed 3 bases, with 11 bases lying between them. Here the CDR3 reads CASSSPDATDTQYF. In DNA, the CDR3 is TGTGCCAGCAGCTCCCCCGATGCTACAGATACGCAGTATTTT.

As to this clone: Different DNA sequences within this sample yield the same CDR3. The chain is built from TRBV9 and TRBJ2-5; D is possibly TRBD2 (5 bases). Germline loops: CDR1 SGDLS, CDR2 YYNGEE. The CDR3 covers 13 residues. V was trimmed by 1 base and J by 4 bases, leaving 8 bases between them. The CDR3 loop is CASSVLSGETQYF. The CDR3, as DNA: TGTGCCAGCAGCGTACTAAGCGGAGAGACCCAGTACTTC. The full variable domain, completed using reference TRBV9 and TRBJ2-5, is DSGVTQTPKHLITATGQRVTLRCSPRSGDLSVYWYQQSLDQGLQFLIQYYNGEERAKGNILERFSAQQFPDLHSELNLSSLELGDSALYFCASSVLSGETQYFGPGTRLLVL.